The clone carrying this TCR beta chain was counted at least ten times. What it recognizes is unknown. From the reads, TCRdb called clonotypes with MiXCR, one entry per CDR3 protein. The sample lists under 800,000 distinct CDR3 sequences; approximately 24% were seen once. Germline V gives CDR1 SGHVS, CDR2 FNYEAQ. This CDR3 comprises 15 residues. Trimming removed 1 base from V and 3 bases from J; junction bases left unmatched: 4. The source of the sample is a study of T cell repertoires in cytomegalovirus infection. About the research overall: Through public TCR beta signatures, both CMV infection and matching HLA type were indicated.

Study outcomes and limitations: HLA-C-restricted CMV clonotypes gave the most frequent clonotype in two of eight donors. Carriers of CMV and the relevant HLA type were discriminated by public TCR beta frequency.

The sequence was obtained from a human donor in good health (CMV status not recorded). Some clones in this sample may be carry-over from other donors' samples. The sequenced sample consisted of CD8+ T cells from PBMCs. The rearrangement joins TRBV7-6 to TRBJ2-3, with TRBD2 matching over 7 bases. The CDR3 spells CASSLEAGVTDTQYF. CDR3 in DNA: TGTGCCAGCAGCTTAGAGGCGGGGGTAACAGATACGCAGTATTTT.